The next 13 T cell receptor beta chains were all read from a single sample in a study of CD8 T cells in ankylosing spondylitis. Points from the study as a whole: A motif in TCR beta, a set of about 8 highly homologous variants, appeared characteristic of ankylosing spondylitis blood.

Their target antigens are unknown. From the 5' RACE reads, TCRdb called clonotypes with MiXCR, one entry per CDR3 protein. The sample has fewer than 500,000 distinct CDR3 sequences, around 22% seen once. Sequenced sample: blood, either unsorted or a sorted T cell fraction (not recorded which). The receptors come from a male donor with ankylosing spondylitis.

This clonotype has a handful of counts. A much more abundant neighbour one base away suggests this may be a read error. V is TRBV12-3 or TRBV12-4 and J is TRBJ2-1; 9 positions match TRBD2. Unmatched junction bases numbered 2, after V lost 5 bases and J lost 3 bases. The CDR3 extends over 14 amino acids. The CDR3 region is CASSISGSYNEQFF. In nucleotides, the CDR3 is TGTGCCAGCAGTATTAGCGGGAGCTACAATGAGCAGTTCTTC.

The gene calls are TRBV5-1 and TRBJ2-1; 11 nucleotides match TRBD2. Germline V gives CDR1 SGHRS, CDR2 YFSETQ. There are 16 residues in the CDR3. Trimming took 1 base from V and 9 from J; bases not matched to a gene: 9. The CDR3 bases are TGCGCCAGCAGCTTGATGTTAGCGGGAGGGCTCGGTGAGCAGTTCTTC. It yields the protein CASSLMLAGGLGEQFF.

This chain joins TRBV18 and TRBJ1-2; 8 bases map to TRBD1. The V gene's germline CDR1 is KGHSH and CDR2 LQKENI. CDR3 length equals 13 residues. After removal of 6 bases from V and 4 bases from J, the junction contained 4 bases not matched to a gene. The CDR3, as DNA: TGTGCCAGCTCGGACAGGGTCCCCTATGGCTACACCTTC. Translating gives CASSDRVPYGYTF.

CDR3 nucleotide sequence: TGCAGTGCTAGAGGGAGGGGATACGAGCAGTACTTC. Translated: CSARGRGYEQYF. The chain uses TRBV20-1 and TRBJ2-7; TRBD2 might be the D (6 bases). V was cut by 1 base and J by 4 bases, with 8 bases left in between. The CDR3 totals 12 residues. Per germline, CDR1 DFQATT and CDR2 SNEGSKA (reference sequence).

This CDR3 is CASSATVGVGETQYF. Written as DNA, the CDR3 is TGTGCCAGCTCTGCGACAGTGGGGGTTGGCGAGACCCAGTACTTC. This chain uses TRBV18 with TRBJ2-5; D is tentatively TRBD1 or TRBD2 (5 bases each). CDR1 and CDR2 from the germline V gene are KGHSH and LQKENI. V lost 6 bases and J 5 bases, leaving 19 bases between the germline ends. This CDR3 is built from 15 residues. The full variable domain, completed using reference TRBV18 and TRBJ2-5, is NAGVMQNPRHLVRRRGQEARLRCSPMKGHSHVYWYRQLPEEGLKFMVYLQKENIIDESGMPKERFSAEFPKEGPSILRIQQVVRGDSAAYFCASSATVGVGETQYFGPGTRLLVL.

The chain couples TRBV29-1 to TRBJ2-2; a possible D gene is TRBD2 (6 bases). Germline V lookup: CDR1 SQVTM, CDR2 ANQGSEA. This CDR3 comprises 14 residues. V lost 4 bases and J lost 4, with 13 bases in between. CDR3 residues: CSVGVGGVTGELFF. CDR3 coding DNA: TGCAGCGTTGGGGTTGGCGGGGTCACCGGGGAGCTGTTTTTT.

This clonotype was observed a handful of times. The CDR3 loop is CASSLGTRSYEQYF. The CDR3 DNA reads as TGTGCCAGCAGTTTAGGGACAAGATCCTACGAGCAGTACTTC. This chain uses TRBV12-3 or TRBV12-4 with TRBJ2-7; a possible D gene is TRBD1 (5 bases). CDR3 length equals 14 residues. V was shortened by 1 base and J by 1 base, with 8 bases between the two germline ends.

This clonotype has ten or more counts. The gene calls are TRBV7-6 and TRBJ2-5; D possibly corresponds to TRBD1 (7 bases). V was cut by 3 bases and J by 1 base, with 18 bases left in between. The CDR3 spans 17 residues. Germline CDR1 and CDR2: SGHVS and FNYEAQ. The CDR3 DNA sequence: TGTGCCAGCAGCTTTCTCTTGCAGGGGGGATTCCAAGAGACCCAGTACTTC. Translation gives CASSFLLQGGFQETQYF.

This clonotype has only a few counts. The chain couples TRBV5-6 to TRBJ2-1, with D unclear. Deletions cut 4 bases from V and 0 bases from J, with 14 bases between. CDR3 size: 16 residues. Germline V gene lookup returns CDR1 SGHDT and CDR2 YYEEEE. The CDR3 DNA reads TGTGCCAGCAGCACACCGACTCTTAGCTCCTACAATGAGCAGTTCTTC. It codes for CASSTPTLSSYNEQFF.

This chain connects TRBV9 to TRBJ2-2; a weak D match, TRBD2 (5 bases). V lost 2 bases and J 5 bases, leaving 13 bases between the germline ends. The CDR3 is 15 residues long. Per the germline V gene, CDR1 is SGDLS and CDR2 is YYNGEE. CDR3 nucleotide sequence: TGTGCCAGCAGCGTTTGGGAAACGGGGACCGGGGAGCTGTTTTTT. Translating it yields CASSVWETGTGELFF.

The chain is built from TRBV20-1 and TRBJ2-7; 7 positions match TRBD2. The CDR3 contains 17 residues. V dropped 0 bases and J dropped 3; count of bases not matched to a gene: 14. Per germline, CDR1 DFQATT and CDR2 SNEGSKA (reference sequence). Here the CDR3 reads CSARDRVQASGFYEQYF. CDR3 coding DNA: TGCAGTGCTAGAGATAGGGTACAGGCTAGCGGCTTCTACGAGCAGTACTTC.

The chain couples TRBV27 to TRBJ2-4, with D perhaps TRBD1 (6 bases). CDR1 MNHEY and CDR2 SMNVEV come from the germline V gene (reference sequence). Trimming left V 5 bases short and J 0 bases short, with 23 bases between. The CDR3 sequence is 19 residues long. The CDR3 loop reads CASSEAGASGGLAKNIQYF. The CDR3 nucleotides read TGTGCCAGCAGTGAGGCAGGGGCTTCTGGCGGTCTAGCCAAAAACATTCAGTACTTC.

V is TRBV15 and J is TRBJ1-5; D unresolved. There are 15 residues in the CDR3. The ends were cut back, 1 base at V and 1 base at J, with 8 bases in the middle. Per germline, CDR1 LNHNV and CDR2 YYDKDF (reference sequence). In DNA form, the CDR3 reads TGTGCCACCAGCAGAGGGCAGGCCAGCAATCAGCCCCAGCATTTT. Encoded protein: CATSRGQASNQPQHF. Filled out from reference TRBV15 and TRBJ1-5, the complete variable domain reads DAMVIQNPRYQVTQFGKPVTLSCSQTLNHNVMYWYQQKSSQAPKLLFHYYDKDFNNEADTPDNFQSRRPNTSFCFLDIRSPGLGDTAMYLCATSRGQASNQPQHFGDGTRLSIL.